This TCR beta chain was found in a study of T cells expressing NK-cell markers. Study summary: Sorted T-cell subsets CD3+CD56+NKG2C+, CD3+CD56+NKG2C- and CD3+CD56-NKG2C+ were TCR beta-sequenced.

Study observations and caveats: Dominant NKG2C+ clonotype frequencies of roughly 1.0-7.5% of CD8+ T cells were measured in over five donors. Certain NKG2C+ T cell clones were expanded, and their HCMV specificity remained unclear. For a few donors, these clonotypes were likewise the leading ones in the CD3+CD56-NKG2C+ fraction.

This CDR3 is 17 amino acids long. CDR1 is SNHLY and CDR2 is FYNNEI in the germline V gene. For each CDR3 protein, TCRdb gives one entry from its re-call of the 5' RACE reads, without DNA. This sample contains about 380,000 distinct CDR3 sequences. About this clonotype itself: The antigen is not known.

The clonotype comes from a man between 18 and 69 years old in good health. Sequences were obtained from blood T cells: a sorted CD56 or NKG2C T cell subset, CD4+ or CD8+ T cells, or bulk PBMC T cells (not recorded which). V and J are TRBV2 and TRBJ2-5; there is no DNA to check the TCRdb D call of TRBD1. This CDR3 is CASSEWGGRPGGETQYF.